The entry that follows covers one T cell receptor (beta chain) sequence. Its antigen is not yet known. Per-base qualities were not stored, and no clone one base away is much larger. What the time point label conveys for this sample: at surgical resection after neoadjuvant nivolumab +/- ipilimumab. Samples were obtained from the phase 2 randomized NEOSTAR trial, in which neoadjuvant nivolumab or nivolumab plus ipilimumab followed by surgery was tested in operable NSCLC. This record comes from a study of neoadjuvant nivolumab and ipilimumab in lung cancer (dated by TCRdb to 2019 to 2021). Concerning the study at large: Intravenous nivolumab was dosed at 3 mg/kg on days 1, 15 and 29, and in the combination arm ipilimumab 1 mg/kg was added on day 1 only. The primary endpoint of the trial was the rate of major pathologic response (MPR) in the intention-to-treat population of each study arm. Of the roughly 43 patients with operable NSCLC treated in the trial, approximately 23 were randomized to nivolumab monotherapy and some 21 to nivolumab plus ipilimumab. The study compared TCR repertoires in pretherapy (baseline) peripheral blood with TCR repertoires in tumors resected at surgery following neoadjuvant immune checkpoint blockade. Seven patients had matched pretherapy and resected tumor pairs analyzed, with four treated with nivolumab and three with nivolumab plus ipilimumab. The study at large found these results: Tumor T-cell richness and clonality rose from pretherapy to surgery in three of three dual-therapy tumors but in only two of four nivolumab-treated tumors. Compared with tumor-adjacent uninvolved lung, resected tumors had greater TCR richness and clonality, and increases showed up in more of the dual-therapy-treated tumors. No significant correlation was found between TCR clonality and pathologic tumor regression, and only one major-pathologic-response sample was available for the clonality analysis. TCR sequencing was performed in a small number of samples. A positive correlation was observed between pretherapy blood TCR richness and richness in tumors resected after neoadjuvant therapy (Spearman R ≈ 0.8).

The CDR3 runs 20 residues from the cysteine to the phenylalanine. Solely the CDR3 DNA is kept, with 60 bases framed from the first base. The germline V gene specifies SGHRS as CDR1 and YFSETQ as CDR2. After removal of 4 bases from V and 0 bases from J, the junction retains 13 bases not matched to a gene. The library was generated by the immunoSEQ multiplex PCR assay. Per the source publication's procedure: Repertoires were summarized by richness and clonality, and significantly expanded and contracted clones were identified between pre- and post-therapy samples. What TCRdb holds here is the immuneACCESS table cut down to in-frame rearrangements. Part of the clones is not present; checked against another copy, under half of the missing clones reflect an unresolved V gene, and the others are unexplained. That table furnishes V, J and clone size, whereas the DNA furnished D and trimming. Counted in this sample were around 24,000 clones; 82% of them appeared once. Jointly, the top ten make up 7.5% to 10% of the sample.

The receptor chain draws on TRBV5-1 and TRBJ2-2, and TRBD2 matches 12 of the central bases. This specimen was tumor tissue, taken after neoadjuvant nivolumab, alone or with ipilimumab, at or shortly before surgery. This receptor was identified in an adult with non-small cell lung cancer. CDR3 region: CASSRLTWASGRANTGELFF. The DNA reads TGCGCCAGCAGCCGCTTGACGTGGGCTAGCGGGAGGGCGAACACCGGGGAGCTGTTTTTT.